These 16 T cell receptor beta chains originate from one sample sequenced in a study of blood T cell repertoires in COVID-19. Clones were sequenced by immunoSEQ multiplex PCR, and TCRdb holds only the in-frame ones, with some missing. The sample holds under 250,000 clones, over 75% seen once. Sequenced input: peripheral blood. The receptors shown here come from a man between 50 and 59 years old with COVID-19, enrolled during active disease.

This chain joins TRBV5-5 and TRBJ1-1, with 9 bases that match TRBD1. CDR1 is SGHKS, CDR2 YYEKEE, per germline (reference sequence). The junction had 9 bases not matched to a gene; V was cut back by 6 bases and J by 0 bases. The CDR3 is 16 amino acids. Here the CDR3 DNA reads TGTGCCAGCACCCAAGGGACAGGGAACATGAACACTGAAGCTTTCTTT. This translates into CASTQGTGNMNTEAFF.

V is TRBV4-3 and J is TRBJ2-3; 9 nucleotides match TRBD2. V lost 2 bases to trimming and J lost 2 bases; unmatched junction nucleotides: 8. In germline, CDR1 is LGHNA, CDR2 YSLEER. The CDR3 length is 17 residues. The DNA of the CDR3 is TGCGCCAGCAGCCAACGGCGGGGGGGCTCAAACACAGATACGCAGTATTTT. Amino acid sequence: CASSQRRGGSNTDTQYF.

This chain joins TRBV24-1 and TRBJ1-2; no definite D call. Germline-derived CDR1 and CDR2 are KGHDR and SFDVKD. The V gene lost 3 bases and the J gene lost 8 bases, with 15 bases spanning the gap. The CDR3 runs to 14 residues. Here the CDR3 DNA reads TGTGCCACCAGTGATGGAGGCACGGGGAGCGGCTACACCTTC. Amino acid sequence: CATSDGGTGSGYTF.

This clone was picked up a small number of times. The V call is TRBV7-2, the J call TRBJ1-5; D is undetermined. V gave up 1 base and J gave up 3 bases, with 10 bases separating them. The CDR3 is 15 residues long. CDR1 SGHTA and CDR2 FQGNSA come from the germline V gene. The CDR3 is CASSLVVGDNQPQHF. In DNA form, the CDR3 reads TGTGCCAGCAGCTTAGTTGTTGGAGACAATCAGCCCCAGCATTTT.

The chain uses TRBV19 and TRBJ1-4; 7 bases line up with TRBD1. Germline-derived CDR1 and CDR2 are LNHDA and SQIVND (reference sequence). This CDR3 has 16 residues. V lost 6 bases, J lost 8 bases, and 15 bases stayed unmatched. The CDR3 bases are TGTGCCAGTAGCGCAAAAACTACAGGGGTGCGAGAAAAACTGTTTTTT. It specifies CASSAKTTGVREKLFF.

The rearrangement uses TRBV7-9 and TRBJ1-1, with D possibly TRBD1 on 5 matching bases. The ends were cut back, 1 base at V and 3 bases at J, with 12 bases in the middle. This CDR3 is 15 amino acids long. Germline CDR1 is SEHNR and CDR2 is FQNEAQ (reference sequence). CDR3 DNA sequence: TGTGCCAGCAGCTTAGAGGGACGGGGGTACACTGAAGCTTTCTTT. Translation: CASSLEGRGYTEAFF. Variable domain in full (rest from reference TRBV7-9 and TRBJ1-1): DTGVSQNPRHKITKRGQNVTFRCDPISEHNRLYWYRQTLGQGPEFLTYFQNEAQLEKSRLLSDRFSAERPKGSFSTLEIQRTEQGDSAMYLCASSLEGRGYTEAFFGQGTRLTVV.

The chain links TRBV28 to TRBJ2-5, with 7 bases lining up with TRBD1. Germline V gives CDR1 MDHEN, CDR2 SYDVKM. The length of the CDR3 is 17 residues. J lost 5 bases, V lost 8 bases, and 20 bases had no gene match. The CDR3 DNA is TGTGCCAGCCAGTTTATGGGACAGCCACCGTGGGGGGAGACCCAGTACTTC. Protein: CASQFMGQPPWGETQYF. Variable domain in full (rest from reference TRBV28 and TRBJ2-5): DVKVTQSSRYLVKRTGEKVFLECVQDMDHENMFWYRQDPGLGLRLIYFSYDVKMKEKGDIPEGYSVSREKKERFSLILESASTNQTSMYLCASQFMGQPPWGETQYFGPGTRLLVL.

The sample holds a few counts of this clone. The CDR3: CATSGADRGGEQYF. The CDR3 nucleotides read TGTGCCACCAGTGGGGCGGACAGGGGCGGGGAGCAGTACTTC. V gene TRBV24-1 combines with J gene TRBJ2-7, with TRBD1 identical over 9 bases. Germline V gene lookup returns CDR1 KGHDR and CDR2 SFDVKD. V lost 5 bases to trimming and J lost 7 bases; unmatched junction nucleotides: 8. The CDR3 totals 14 residues.

The chain carries TRBV6-5 and TRBJ1-5, with 9 bases fitting TRBD1. The germline CDR1 and CDR2 sequences are MNHEY and SVGAGI. The length of the CDR3 is 15 residues. V lost 4 bases and J lost 0; bases outside the gene matches: 1. CDR3 nucleotide sequence: TGTGCCAGCAGTTGGGACAGGGATAGCAATCAGCCCCAGCATTTT. Its translation: CASSWDRDSNQPQHF.

This clone was recorded only once. The V call is TRBV6-5, the J call TRBJ2-1, with TRBD2 identical over 7 bases. There are 14 residues in the CDR3. Unmatched junction bases numbered 9, after V lost 6 bases and J lost 7 bases. Germline assignment: CDR1 MNHEY and CDR2 SVGAGI. DNA of the CDR3: TGTGCCAGCAGACCCCCGCGGGAGTTGAATGAGCAGTTCTTC. Its protein product is CASRPPRELNEQFF.

CDR3 region: CASSYLTSGRVHGELFF. The DNA of the CDR3 is TGTGCCAGCAGTTACCTAACTAGCGGGAGAGTTCACGGGGAGCTGTTTTTT. The J gene is TRBJ2-2, the V gene TRBV27, with 11 bases aligning to TRBD2. The CDR3 covers 17 residues. Germline V CDR1 and CDR2: MNHEY, SMNVEV (reference sequence). Trimming cost V 4 bases and J 7 bases; bases outside gene matches: 11.

CDR3 in DNA: TGTGCCAGCAGCCAAGCCCCCCGAACAGGGGGCCGCTACAATGAGCAGTTCTTC. Encoded protein: CASSQAPRTGGRYNEQFF. The chain combines TRBV3-1 (or the pseudogene TRBV3-2) with TRBJ2-1; 9 bases match TRBD1. Germline values: CDR1 LGHDT, CDR2 YNNKEL (reference sequence). V dropped 1 base and J dropped 3; count of bases not matched to a gene: 10. The CDR3 extends over 18 amino acids.

The chain employs TRBV6-5 and TRBJ2-7; 9 nucleotides line up with TRBD2. The CDR3 totals 15 residues. CDR1 is MNHEY and CDR2 is SVGAGI in the germline V gene. Losses at the gene ends were 5 bases for V and 2 bases for J; bases not matched to a gene: 7. CDR3 sequence reads: CASSIERGATYEQYF. CDR3 in DNA: TGTGCCAGCAGTATAGAGCGGGGGGCGACCTACGAGCAGTACTTC.

The CDR3 here is CASSDGGRDQPQHF. The CDR3, as DNA: TGTGCCAGCAGTGATGGAGGCCGTGATCAGCCCCAGCATTTT. The chain joins TRBV6-1 to TRBJ1-5; D is unclear. V shed 3 bases and J shed 5 bases, with 11 bases lying between them. Germline-derived CDR1 and CDR2 are MNHNS and SASEGT. The length of the CDR3 is 14 residues.

Only a few counts were recorded for this clone. The junction shows a germline mismatch at one end, possibly a read error. The V call is TRBV7-7, the J call TRBJ1-2; D possibly corresponds to TRBD1 (5 bases). The CDR3 runs to 19 residues. Germline values: CDR1 SSHAT, CDR2 FNYEAQ (reference sequence). The CDR3 is CASSLAISPRQISNYGYTF. CDR3 coding DNA: TGTGCTAGCAGCTTAGCTATAAGCCCCCGACAGATATCTAACTATGGCTACACCTTC.

The V call is TRBV4-3, the J call TRBJ1-3; no definite D call. The CDR3 is made up of 14 amino acids. Germline CDR1 LGHNA, CDR2 YSLEER. V lost 0 bases, J lost 4 bases, and 7 bases lay in between. Here the CDR3 DNA reads TGCGCCAGCAGCCAAGATCCGAGGGGAAACACCATATATTTT. It encodes CASSQDPRGNTIYF.